Each of the 2 T cell receptor beta chains below was sequenced from the same sample in a study of vaccination and CD4 T cells after COVID-19. Described treatment: approximately 9-day PBMC culture with coronavirus spike peptide pools or control peptides (ViraFEST assay). No antigen is known for these receptors. At the Johns Hopkins FTIC core, DNA taken from cultured CD4+ T cells was sequenced by way of the Oncomine TCR Beta short-read assay. MiXCR, applied by TCRdb to the PCR reads, yields one record per CDR3 protein. The sample yields approximately 15,000 distinct CDR3 sequences, 40% to 60% seen once. This material consisted of CD4+ T cells from blood, cultured in vitro, taken before SARS-CoV-2 vaccination. Receptors were obtained from a human donor who had recovered from COVID-19.

The chain is built from TRBV20-1 and TRBJ1-1; D is uncertain. V shed 0 bases and J shed 0 bases, with 11 bases lying between them. The V gene's germline CDR1 is DFQATT and CDR2 SNEGSKA (reference sequence). The CDR3 consists of 15 residues. CDR3 protein: CSARDGERMNTEAFF. The CDR3 region has the DNA TGCAGTGCTAGAGATGGGGAAAGGATGAACACTGAAGCTTTCTTT.

This clonotype has just a few counts. The chain combines TRBV30 with TRBJ2-7; the D is unclear. The germline V gene has CDR1 GTSNPN and CDR2 SVGIG (reference sequence). With 5 bases removed from V and 5 bases from J, the gap between germline ends came to 19 bases. This CDR3 is built from 14 residues. CDR3 protein: CAWRPGRLHHEQYF. The CDR3 bases are TGTGCCTGGCGGCCCGGGCGCCTCCATCACGAGCAGTACTTC. Full variable domain (outside the CDR3, taken from reference TRBV30 and TRBJ2-7): SQTIHQWPATLVQPVGSPLSLECTVEGTSNPNLYWYRQAAGRGLQLLFYSVGIGQISSEVPQNLSASRPQDRQFILSSKKLLLSDSGFYLCAWRPGRLHHEQYFGPGTRLTVT.